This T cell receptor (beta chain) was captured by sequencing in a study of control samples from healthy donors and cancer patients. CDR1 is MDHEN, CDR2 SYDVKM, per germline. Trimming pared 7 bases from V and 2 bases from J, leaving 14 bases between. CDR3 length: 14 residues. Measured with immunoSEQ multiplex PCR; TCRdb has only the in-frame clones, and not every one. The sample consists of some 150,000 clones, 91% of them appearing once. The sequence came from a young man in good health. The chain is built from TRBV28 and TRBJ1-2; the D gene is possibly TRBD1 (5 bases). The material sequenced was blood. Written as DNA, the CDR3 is TGTGCCAGCAACACGGGACCGACGAACTATGGCTACACCTTC. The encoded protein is CASNTGPTNYGYTF.